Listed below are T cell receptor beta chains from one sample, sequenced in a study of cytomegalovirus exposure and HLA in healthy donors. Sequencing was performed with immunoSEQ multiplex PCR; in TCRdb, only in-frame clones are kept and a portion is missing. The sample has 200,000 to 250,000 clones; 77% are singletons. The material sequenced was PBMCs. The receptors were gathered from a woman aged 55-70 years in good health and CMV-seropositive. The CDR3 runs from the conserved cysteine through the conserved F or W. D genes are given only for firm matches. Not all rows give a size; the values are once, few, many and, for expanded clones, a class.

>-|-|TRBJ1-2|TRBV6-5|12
TGTGCCAGCAGTTCAGCGTGGCATGGCTACACCTTC
CASSSAWHGYTF
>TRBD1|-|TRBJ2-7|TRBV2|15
TGTGCCAGCAGTGGGACAGGGGATCGGACATACGAGCAGTACTTC
CASSGTGDRTYEQYF
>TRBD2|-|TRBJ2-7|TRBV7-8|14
TGTGCCAGCAGACCGGGACTAGCGGACTCAGGGCAGTACTTC
CASRPGLADSGQYF
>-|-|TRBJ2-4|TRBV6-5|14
TGTGCCAGCAGCATCGACAGGGCCAAAAACATTCAGTACTTC
CASSIDRAKNIQYF
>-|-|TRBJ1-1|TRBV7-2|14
TGTGCCAGCAGCTTAGTCGGGGGGGACACTGAAGCTTTCTTT
CASSLVGGDTEAFF
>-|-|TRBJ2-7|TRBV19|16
TGTGCCAGTAGTATCCGGCACAGGGCCCTCTCCTACGAGCAGTACTTC
CASSIRHRALSYEQYF
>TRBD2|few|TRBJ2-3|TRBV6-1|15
TGTGCCAGCAGTAAAACTAGCGGGGGGGCGGATACGCAGTATTTT
CASSKTSGGADTQYF
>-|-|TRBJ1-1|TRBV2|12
TGTGCCAGCATTTACAGGGCTTCTGAAGCTTTCTTT
CASIYRASEAFF
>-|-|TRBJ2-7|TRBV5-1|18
TGCGCCAGCAGCAAACGAGGCGCAGGAGGACAGCGAGTCTACGAGCAGTACTTC
CASSKRGAGGQRVYEQYF
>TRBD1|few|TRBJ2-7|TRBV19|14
TGTGCCAGTAGGAACCGGGACAGGGGCCACGAGCAGTACTTC
CASRNRDRGHEQYF
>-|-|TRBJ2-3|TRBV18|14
TGTGCCAGCTCACCACGTACTAGCACAGATACGCAGTATTTT
CASSPRTSTDTQYF
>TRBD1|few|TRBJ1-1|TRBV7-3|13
TGTGCCAGCAGCCCTTACAGGGGAACTGAAGCTTTCTTT
CASSPYRGTEAFF
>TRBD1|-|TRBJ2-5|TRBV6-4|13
TGTGCCAGCTCCCGCGACAGGGGAGAGACCCAGTACTTC
CASSRDRGETQYF
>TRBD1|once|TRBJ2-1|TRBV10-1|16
TGCGCCAGCAGTGAGTCGGAAAGGGGGCGATACAATGAGCAGTTCTTC
CASSESERGRYNEQFF
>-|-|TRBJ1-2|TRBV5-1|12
TGCGCCAGCAGCTCGGACAGTTATGGCTACACCTTC
CASSSDSYGYTF
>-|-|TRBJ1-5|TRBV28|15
TGTGCCAGCAGTTTATCCCCGACAGAGGTCTCCCTCCAGCATTTT
CASSLSPTEVSLQHF
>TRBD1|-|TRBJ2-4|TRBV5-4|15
TGTGCCAGCAGCCGGACAGGGGGAACCAAAAACATTCAGTACTTC
CASSRTGGTKNIQYF
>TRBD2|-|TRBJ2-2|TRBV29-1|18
TGCAGCGTTGGTGGGGGTAGCGGGGGGCAAGGGAACACCGGGGAGCTGTTTTTT
CSVGGGSGGQGNTGELFF
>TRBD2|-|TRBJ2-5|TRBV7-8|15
TGTGCCAGCAGCTTACTAGCGGGGGACCAAGAGACCCAGTACTTC
CASSLLAGDQETQYF
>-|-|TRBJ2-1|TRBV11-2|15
TGTGCCAGCAGCGCGCAGGGGCAAGCATTCAATGAGCAGTTCTTC
CASSAQGQAFNEQFF
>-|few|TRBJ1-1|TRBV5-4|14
TGTGCCAGCAGCTTGGATAACAGGGTAGGTGAAGCTTTCTTT
CASSLDNRVGEAFF
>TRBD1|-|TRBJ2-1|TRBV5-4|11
TGTGCCAGCAGCTCTAGACAGGGAGAGTTCTTC
CASSSRQGEFF
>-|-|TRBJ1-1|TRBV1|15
TGCACCAGCAGCCAAGATCGGAAAGGGGGCACTGAAGCTTTCTTT
CTSSQDRKGGTEAFF
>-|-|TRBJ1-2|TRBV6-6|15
TGTGCCAGCAGTTACTCTCGGACAGCAACCTATGGCTACACCTTC
CASSYSRTATYGYTF
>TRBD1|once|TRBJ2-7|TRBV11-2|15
TGTGCCAGCAGCTTGAGGGACAGGACACCGTACGAGCAGTACTTC
CASSLRDRTPYEQYF
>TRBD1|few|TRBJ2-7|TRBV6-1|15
TGTGCCAGCCTCCAAGGACAGGGGGGTGTATACGAGCAGTACTTC
CASLQGQGGVYEQYF
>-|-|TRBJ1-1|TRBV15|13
TGTGCCACCAGCAGAGATGGCAGGGCTAGAGCTTTCTTT
CATSRDGRARAFF
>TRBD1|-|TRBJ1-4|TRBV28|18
TGTGCCAGCAGTTTACTCCCTCTGAGGACAGGGCGGGAGGAAAAACTGTTTTTT
CASSLLPLRTGREEKLFF
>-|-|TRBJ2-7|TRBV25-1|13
TGTGCCAGCAGTGTCGGCGGACACAACGAGCAGTACTTC
CASSVGGHNEQYF
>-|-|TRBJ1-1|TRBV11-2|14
TGTGCCAGCACCAACAGCGGGCAGGGAGCGAAAGCTTTCTTT
CASTNSGQGAKAFF
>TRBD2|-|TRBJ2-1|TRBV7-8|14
TGTGCCAGCAGCTTGAGCGGGGGGAACGGTGAGCAGTTCTTC
CASSLSGGNGEQFF
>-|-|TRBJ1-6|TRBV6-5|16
TGTGCCAGCAGTTACTCAGGGGGGGCTGTTAATTCACCCCTCCACTTT
CASSYSGGAVNSPLHF
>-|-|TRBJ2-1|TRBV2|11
TGTGCCAGCACAGATTACAATGAGCAGTTCTTC
CASTDYNEQFF
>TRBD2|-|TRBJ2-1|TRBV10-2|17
TGCGCCAGCAGTGAGCCGCGGGGGACTAGCGGGACGCAAGAGCAGTTCTTC
CASSEPRGTSGTQEQFF
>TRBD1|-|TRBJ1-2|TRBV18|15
TGTGCCAGCTCACGAACTTCAAACAGGGGAGAAGGCTACACCTTC
CASSRTSNRGEGYTF
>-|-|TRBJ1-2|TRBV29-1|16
TGCAGCGTTGAAGGCGGAGTCGGGTCCGTTACATATGGCTACACCTTC
CSVEGGVGSVTYGYTF
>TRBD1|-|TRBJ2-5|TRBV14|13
TGTGCCAGCCGACGGACAGGAGGAGAGACCCAGTACTTC
CASRRTGGETQYF
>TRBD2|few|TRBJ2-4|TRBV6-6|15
TGTGCCAGCAGCCGGGGGGGGCTTGGCAAAAACATTCAGTACTTC
CASSRGGLGKNIQYF
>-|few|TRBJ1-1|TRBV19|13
TGTGCCAGCCTCTTGGGGGCTAACACTGAAGCTTTCTTT
CASLLGANTEAFF
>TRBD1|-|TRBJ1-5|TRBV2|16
TGTGCCAGCATGACAGGGGGCGCTGGGGGCAATCAGCCCCAGCATTTT
CASMTGGAGGNQPQHF
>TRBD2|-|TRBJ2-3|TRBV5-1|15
TGCGCCAGCAGGACCGGGGGGGCAAGCACAGATACGCAGTATTTT
CASRTGGASTDTQYF
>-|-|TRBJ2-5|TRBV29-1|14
TGCAGCGTTGAGGGCAGAACTTTCCAAGAGACCCAGTACTTC
CSVEGRTFQETQYF
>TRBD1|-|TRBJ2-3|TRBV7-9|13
TGTGCCAGCAGCAGGACAGGGGTAGATACGCAGTATTTT
CASSRTGVDTQYF
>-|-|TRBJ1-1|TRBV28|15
TGTGCCAGCAGTGGATCCCAGGGGATCCGCACTGAAGCTTTCTTT
CASSGSQGIRTEAFF
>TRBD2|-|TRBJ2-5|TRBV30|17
TGTGCCTGGAGTGGACTAGCGGGGGGTCAATTTCAAGAGACCCAGTACTTC
CAWSGLAGGQFQETQYF
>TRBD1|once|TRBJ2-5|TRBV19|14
TGTGCCAGTAGGGGGGAACAGGGGAAAGAGACCCAGTACTTC
CASRGEQGKETQYF
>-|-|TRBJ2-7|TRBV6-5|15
TGTGCCAGCAAACCTAGCGTGGGTGGGAGCGGCGAGCAGTACTTC
CASKPSVGGSGEQYF
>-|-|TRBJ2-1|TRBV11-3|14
TGTGCCAGCAGCGAGACTACTTTTAGCAATGAGCAGTTCTTC
CASSETTFSNEQFF
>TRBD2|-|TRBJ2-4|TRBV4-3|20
TGCGCCAGCAGCCAAGATCGTCCTAGCGGGGGGGAAATAGCCAAAAACATTCAGTACTTC
CASSQDRPSGGEIAKNIQYF
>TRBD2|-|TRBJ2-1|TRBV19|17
TGTGCCAGTAGTATCGGACTAGCGGGGGGGCCGCGAAATGAGCAGTTCTTC
CASSIGLAGGPRNEQFF
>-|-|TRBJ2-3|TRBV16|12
TGTGCCAGCAGCCAACAGGGATATACGCAGTATTTT
CASSQQGYTQYF
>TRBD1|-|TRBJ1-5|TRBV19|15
TGTGCCAGTAGAGGGACAGACGGGAAAAATCAGCCCCAGCATTTT
CASRGTDGKNQPQHF
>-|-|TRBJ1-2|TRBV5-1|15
TGCGCCAGCAGCTTGGGAGCGGCAGGGGCCTATGGCTACACCTTC
CASSLGAAGAYGYTF
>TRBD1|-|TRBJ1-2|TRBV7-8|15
TGTGCCAGCAGCGGGCCGGACAGGGGGATGGATGGCTACACCTTC
CASSGPDRGMDGYTF
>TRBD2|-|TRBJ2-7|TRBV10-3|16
TGTGCCATCAGTGAGGGAGCTAGCGGAATCTCCTACGAGCAGTACTTC
CAISEGASGISYEQYF